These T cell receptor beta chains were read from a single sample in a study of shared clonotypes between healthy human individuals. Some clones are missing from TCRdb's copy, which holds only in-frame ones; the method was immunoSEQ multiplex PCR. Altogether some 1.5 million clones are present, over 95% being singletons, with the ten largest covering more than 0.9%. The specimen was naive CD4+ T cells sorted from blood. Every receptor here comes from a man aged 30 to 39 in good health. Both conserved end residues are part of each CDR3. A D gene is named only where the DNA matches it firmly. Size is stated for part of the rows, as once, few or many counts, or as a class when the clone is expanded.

CDR3aa: CASSLLAGYNEQFF
CDR3nt: TGTGCCAGCAGCTTACTAGCGGGTTACAATGAGCAGTTCTTC
d_gene: TRBD2
len: 14
abundance: NA
v_gene: TRBV7-3
j_gene: TRBJ2-1

CDR3aa: CAISAPDTNRANEAFF
CDR3nt: TGTGCCATCAGTGCCCCGGACACCAACAGGGCGAATGAAGCTTTCTTT
d_gene: NA
len: 16
abundance: NA
v_gene: TRBV10-3
j_gene: TRBJ1-1

CDR3aa: CASRPQKGSNQPQHF
CDR3nt: TGTGCCAGCAGGCCACAAAAGGGCAGCAATCAGCCCCAGCATTTT
d_gene: NA
len: 15
abundance: NA
v_gene: TRBV2
j_gene: TRBJ1-5

CDR3aa: CASTHQAGTGANEQFF
CDR3nt: TGCGCCAGCACCCATCAAGCCGGGACAGGGGCGAATGAGCAGTTCTTC
d_gene: TRBD1
len: 16
abundance: NA
v_gene: TRBV5-1
j_gene: TRBJ2-1

CDR3aa: CASSPGHLNTEAFF
CDR3nt: TGTGCCAGCAGTCCGGGACATCTGAACACTGAAGCTTTCTTT
d_gene: NA
len: 14
abundance: NA
v_gene: TRBV25-1
j_gene: TRBJ1-1

CDR3aa: CASSQDGHNSYEQYF
CDR3nt: TGCGCCAGCAGCCAAGATGGCCACAACTCCTACGAGCAGTACTTC
d_gene: NA
len: 15
abundance: NA
v_gene: TRBV4-3
j_gene: TRBJ2-7

CDR3aa: CASSFGYGRHDEQYF
CDR3nt: TGTGCCAGCAGTTTTGGTTACGGGCGGCACGACGAGCAGTACTTC
d_gene: NA
len: 15
abundance: once
v_gene: TRBV27
j_gene: TRBJ2-7

CDR3aa: CASSLGQATSTNYGYTF
CDR3nt: TGTGCCAGCAGCTTGGGGCAGGCGACCTCTACTAACTATGGCTACACCTTC
d_gene: NA
len: 17
abundance: few
v_gene: TRBV5-4
j_gene: TRBJ1-2

CDR3aa: CASSFRQIGPTDTQYF
CDR3nt: TGTGCCAGCAGCTTCCGACAGATCGGCCCAACAGATACGCAGTATTTT
d_gene: NA
len: 16
abundance: NA
v_gene: TRBV7-2
j_gene: TRBJ2-3

CDR3aa: CASSRDRTYEQYF
CDR3nt: TGCGCCAGCAGCCGCGACAGGACCTACGAGCAGTACTTC
d_gene: NA
len: 13
abundance: few
v_gene: TRBV4-3
j_gene: TRBJ2-7

CDR3aa: CASSPSGGRNYNEQFF
CDR3nt: TGTGCCAGCAGCCCTTCTGGCGGGAGGAACTACAATGAGCAGTTCTTC
d_gene: TRBD2
len: 16
abundance: NA
v_gene: TRBV5-4
j_gene: TRBJ2-1

CDR3aa: CASSLGTSGRAITDTQYF
CDR3nt: TGTGCCAGCAGTCTCGGGACTAGCGGGAGGGCGATTACAGATACGCAGTATTTT
d_gene: TRBD2
len: 18
abundance: NA
v_gene: TRBV27
j_gene: TRBJ2-3

CDR3aa: CASSQLLRTQYF
CDR3nt: TGTGCCAGCAGTCAACTACTAAGGACCCAGTACTTC
d_gene: NA
len: 12
abundance: NA
v_gene: TRBV28
j_gene: TRBJ2-5

CDR3aa: CASSLGNLAGDSTDTQYF
CDR3nt: TGTGCCAGCAGCTTAGGCAACCTAGCGGGAGATAGCACAGATACGCAGTATTTT
d_gene: TRBD2
len: 18
abundance: NA
v_gene: TRBV11-3
j_gene: TRBJ2-3

CDR3aa: CASSFFMTGQDQPQHF
CDR3nt: TGTGCCAGCAGTTTTTTCATGACAGGGCAAGATCAGCCCCAGCATTTT
d_gene: TRBD1
len: 16
abundance: once
v_gene: TRBV28
j_gene: TRBJ1-5

CDR3aa: CASSFEGPRNYGYTF
CDR3nt: TGTGCCAGCAGTTTCGAAGGGCCCCGTAACTATGGCTACACCTTC
d_gene: NA
len: 15
abundance: NA
v_gene: TRBV27
j_gene: TRBJ1-2

CDR3aa: CASSETGGLAHSNQPQHF
CDR3nt: TGTGCCAGCAGCGAAACCGGGGGCTTGGCCCATAGCAATCAGCCCCAGCATTTT
d_gene: NA
len: 18
abundance: NA
v_gene: TRBV7-9
j_gene: TRBJ1-5

CDR3aa: CSVGKGAWDTGELFF
CDR3nt: TGCAGCGTTGGGAAAGGGGCGTGGGACACCGGGGAGCTGTTTTTT
d_gene: NA
len: 15
abundance: NA
v_gene: TRBV29-1
j_gene: TRBJ2-2

CDR3aa: CASSPSRGSYNEQFF
CDR3nt: TGTGCCAGCAGTCCTAGCCGGGGTTCCTACAATGAGCAGTTCTTC
d_gene: NA
len: 15
abundance: NA
v_gene: TRBV28
j_gene: TRBJ2-1

CDR3aa: CASSLYVGDSYNEQFF
CDR3nt: TGTGCCAGCAGTTTATATGTGGGAGACTCCTACAATGAGCAGTTCTTC
d_gene: NA
len: 16
abundance: NA
v_gene: TRBV28
j_gene: TRBJ2-1

CDR3aa: CASSLARTENEKLFF
CDR3nt: TGCGCCAGCAGCTTGGCCCGGACAGAGAATGAAAAACTGTTTTTT
d_gene: NA
len: 15
abundance: NA
v_gene: TRBV5-1
j_gene: TRBJ1-4

CDR3aa: CASSFGQGYMNTEAFF
CDR3nt: TGTGCCAGCAGCTTCGGACAGGGATACATGAACACTGAAGCTTTCTTT
d_gene: TRBD1
len: 16
abundance: NA
v_gene: TRBV5-4
j_gene: TRBJ1-1

CDR3aa: CASSLASGSFLAKNIQYF
CDR3nt: TGCGCCAGCAGCTTGGCTAGCGGGAGTTTTCTAGCCAAAAACATTCAGTACTTC
d_gene: TRBD2
len: 18
abundance: NA
v_gene: TRBV5-1
j_gene: TRBJ2-4

CDR3aa: CASSLPGTSGTINLGETQYF
CDR3nt: TGTGCCAGCAGTTTACCGGGGACTAGCGGGACGATTAATCTTGGGGAGACCCAGTACTTC
d_gene: TRBD2
len: 20
abundance: NA
v_gene: TRBV28
j_gene: TRBJ2-5

CDR3aa: CASRPKGARTEAFF
CDR3nt: TGTGCCAGCAGACCGAAGGGGGCTCGGACTGAAGCTTTCTTT
d_gene: TRBD1
len: 14
abundance: NA
v_gene: TRBV28
j_gene: TRBJ1-1

CDR3aa: CASSLAGLRTGELFF
CDR3nt: TGTGCCAGCAGCTTGGCGGGACTCCGCACCGGGGAGCTGTTTTTT
d_gene: NA
len: 15
abundance: NA
v_gene: TRBV5-4
j_gene: TRBJ2-2

CDR3aa: CASSKKTGGSASYEQYF
CDR3nt: TGTGCCAGCTCAAAGAAGACAGGGGGCTCTGCGTCCTACGAGCAGTACTTC
d_gene: TRBD1
len: 17
abundance: NA
v_gene: TRBV18
j_gene: TRBJ2-7

CDR3aa: CASSEGRDHSYEQYF
CDR3nt: TGTGCCAGCAGCGAGGGGCGGGACCACTCCTACGAGCAGTACTTC
d_gene: NA
len: 15
abundance: NA
v_gene: TRBV9
j_gene: TRBJ2-7

CDR3aa: CASSLWEFEETQYF
CDR3nt: TGTGCCAGCAGCTTGTGGGAGTTCGAAGAGACCCAGTACTTC
d_gene: NA
len: 14
abundance: NA
v_gene: TRBV5-5
j_gene: TRBJ2-5

CDR3aa: CASKTSGRLEQFF
CDR3nt: TGTGCCAGTAAGACTAGCGGGAGACTGGAGCAGTTCTTC
d_gene: TRBD2
len: 13
abundance: NA
v_gene: TRBV2
j_gene: TRBJ2-1

CDR3aa: CASSPIPGTKGYEQYF
CDR3nt: TGTGCCAGCTCACCGATCCCCGGGACTAAAGGATACGAGCAGTACTTC
d_gene: TRBD2
len: 16
abundance: NA
v_gene: TRBV18
j_gene: TRBJ2-7

CDR3aa: CAISETSGSHEQYF
CDR3nt: TGTGCCATCAGTGAGACTAGCGGGAGTCACGAGCAGTACTTC
d_gene: TRBD2
len: 14
abundance: NA
v_gene: TRBV10-3
j_gene: TRBJ2-7

CDR3aa: CASSPGTGGAQHF
CDR3nt: TGTGCCAGCAGCCCCGGAACGGGGGGAGCCCAGCATTTT
d_gene: NA
len: 13
abundance: once
v_gene: TRBV6-6
j_gene: TRBJ1-5

CDR3aa: CATQGLKGNEQFF
CDR3nt: TGTGCCACCCAGGGTCTGAAGGGCAATGAGCAGTTCTTC
d_gene: NA
len: 13
abundance: once
v_gene: TRBV25-1
j_gene: TRBJ2-1

CDR3aa: CASSEVGSVPTEAFF
CDR3nt: TGTGCCAGCAGTGAAGTAGGCTCCGTCCCCACTGAAGCTTTCTTT
d_gene: NA
len: 15
abundance: NA
v_gene: TRBV6-1
j_gene: TRBJ1-1

CDR3aa: CATQAWNYEQYF
CDR3nt: TGTGCCACCCAGGCCTGGAACTACGAGCAGTACTTC
d_gene: NA
len: 12
abundance: NA
v_gene: TRBV7-8
j_gene: TRBJ2-7

CDR3aa: CASSYLGVTGRGRSLANTGELFF
CDR3nt: TGTGCCAGCAGTTACCTAGGGGTCACGGGTCGCGGGAGGTCTCTAGCGAACACCGGGGAGCTGTTTTTT
d_gene: TRBD2
len: 23
abundance: NA
v_gene: TRBV27
j_gene: TRBJ2-2

CDR3aa: CASTGRTGRELTGTGELFF
CDR3nt: TGTGCCAGCACCGGCCGGACAGGGCGAGAACTGACCGGGACCGGGGAGCTGTTTTTT
d_gene: TRBD1
len: 19
abundance: NA
v_gene: TRBV7-9
j_gene: TRBJ2-2

CDR3aa: CASDPRTDSNQPQHF
CDR3nt: TGTGCCAGCGACCCTAGGACGGATAGCAATCAGCCCCAGCATTTT
d_gene: NA
len: 15
abundance: NA
v_gene: TRBV6-1
j_gene: TRBJ1-5

CDR3aa: CASSLARATTGELFF
CDR3nt: TGCGCCAGCAGCTTGGCCCGGGCTACCACCGGGGAGCTGTTTTTT
d_gene: NA
len: 15
abundance: once
v_gene: TRBV5-1
j_gene: TRBJ2-2

CDR3aa: CAISDLGQSYEQYF
CDR3nt: TGTGCCATCAGTGATCTTGGGCAGAGCTACGAGCAGTACTTC
d_gene: NA
len: 14
abundance: NA
v_gene: TRBV10-3
j_gene: TRBJ2-7

CDR3aa: CAISESGGGYTF
CDR3nt: TGTGCCATCAGTGAGTCCGGTGGCGGCTACACCTTC
d_gene: NA
len: 12
abundance: NA
v_gene: TRBV10-3
j_gene: TRBJ1-2

CDR3aa: CAWGESYEQYF
CDR3nt: TGTGCCTGGGGGGAATCCTACGAGCAGTACTTC
d_gene: NA
len: 11
abundance: NA
v_gene: TRBV30
j_gene: TRBJ2-7

CDR3aa: CASSPGTSGRAYNEQFF
CDR3nt: TGCGCCAGCAGCCCGGGGACTAGCGGGAGGGCCTACAATGAGCAGTTCTTC
d_gene: TRBD2
len: 17
abundance: NA
v_gene: TRBV5-1
j_gene: TRBJ2-1

CDR3aa: CASSLSSGYNEQFF
CDR3nt: TGTGCCAGCAGCTTAAGTAGCGGCTACAATGAGCAGTTCTTC
d_gene: NA
len: 14
abundance: NA
v_gene: TRBV7-9
j_gene: TRBJ2-1

CDR3aa: CASSLLTNTGELFF
CDR3nt: TGTGCCAGCAGCTTACTGACTAACACCGGGGAGCTGTTTTTT
d_gene: NA
len: 14
abundance: NA
v_gene: TRBV7-9
j_gene: TRBJ2-2

CDR3aa: CASSSGAGDSVGELFF
CDR3nt: TGCGCCAGCAGCTCCGGAGCGGGAGATAGCGTCGGGGAGCTGTTTTTT
d_gene: TRBD2
len: 16
abundance: NA
v_gene: TRBV5-1
j_gene: TRBJ2-2